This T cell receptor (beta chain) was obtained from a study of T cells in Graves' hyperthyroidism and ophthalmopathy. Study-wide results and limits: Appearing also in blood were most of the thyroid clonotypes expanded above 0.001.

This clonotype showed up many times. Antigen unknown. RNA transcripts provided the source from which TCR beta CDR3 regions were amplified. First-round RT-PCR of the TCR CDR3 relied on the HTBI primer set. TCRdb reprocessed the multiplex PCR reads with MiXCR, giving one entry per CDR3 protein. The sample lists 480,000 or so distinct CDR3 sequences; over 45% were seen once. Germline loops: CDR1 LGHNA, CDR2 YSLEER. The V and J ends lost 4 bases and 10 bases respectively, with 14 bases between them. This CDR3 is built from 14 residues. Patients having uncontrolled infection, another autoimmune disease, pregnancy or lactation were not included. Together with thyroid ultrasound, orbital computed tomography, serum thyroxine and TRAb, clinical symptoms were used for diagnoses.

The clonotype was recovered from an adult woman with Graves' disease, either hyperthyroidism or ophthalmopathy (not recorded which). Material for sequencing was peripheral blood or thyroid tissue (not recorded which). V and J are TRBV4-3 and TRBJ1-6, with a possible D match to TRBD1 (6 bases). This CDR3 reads CASSLSGALSPLHF. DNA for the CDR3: TGCGCCAGCAGCCTGTCAGGGGCTTTATCACCCCTCCACTTT.